The T cell receptor (beta chain) under discussion was sequenced for a study of T cells after yellow fever vaccination. Whole-study findings and limits: Most clones from primary vaccination resurfaced after the booster (around 95% CD4, less than 90% CD8). The secondary response was weaker but peaked faster, day 5 versus 15.

Turning to this clonotype: Its cognate antigen is unknown.

TCRdb redid the calling of the 5' RACE reads with MiXCR, one entry per CDR3 protein. The sample holds 250,000 to 400,000 distinct CDR3 sequences, around 4.5% seen once. The CDR3 spans 15 residues. The germline V gene encodes CDR1 DFQATT and CDR2 SNEGSKA (reference sequence). The V and J ends lost 0 bases and 12 bases, in that order; junction bases with no gene match: 10. The receptor comes from a man aged 18 to 35 who received the YFV17D yellow fever vaccine. This chain uses TRBV20-1 with TRBJ2-1; 11 nucleotides match TRBD1. The sequenced sample was PBMCs, obtained 15 days after the yellow fever booster vaccination. The CDR3: CSARDRGQGALGQFF. DNA of the CDR3: TGCAGTGCTAGAGATAGAGGACAGGGGGCCCTCGGGCAGTTCTTC.